This is a list of T cell receptor beta chains from one sample in a study of metastatic and nonmetastatic thyroid tumors. TCRdb reprocessed the PCR reads via MiXCR. Of 20,000 to 25,000 clones detected, less than 25% appear once; the ten largest clones hold 10% to 15%. Sample: tumor tissue. These receptors came from a female donor with papillary thyroid cancer or a benign thyroid nodule (not recorded which). Some clones in this sample may be carry-over from other donors' samples. Each CDR3 is given with its conserved first and last residue. The D gene is left open where the match is weak. The size field is filled for only some rows; it gives once, few, many or a size class.

>TRBV13|-|-|TRBJ2-7
CASSLGGSADEQYF
TGTGCCAGCAGCTTAGGCGGGTCCGCGGACGAGCAGTACTTC
>TRBV5-1|many|TRBD1|TRBJ2-1
CASSLAGQGALTDEQFF
TGCGCCAGCAGCTTGGCGGGGCAGGGGGCGTTAACAGATGAGCAGTTCTTC
>TRBV6-1|-|-|TRBJ1-1
CASSRGHNEAFF
TGTGCCAGCAGTCGTGGACATAATGAAGCTTTCTTT
>TRBV6-1|many|TRBD2|TRBJ2-5
CASRRAGNQETQYF
TGTGCCAGCAGACGAGCGGGGAATCAAGAGACCCAGTACTTC
>TRBV5-6|many|-|TRBJ2-1
CASSSTAMENEQFF
TGTGCCAGCAGCTCGACAGCCATGGAAAATGAGCAGTTCTTC
>TRBV30|few|-|TRBJ2-2
CAWRRVGGTGELFF
TGTGCCTGGAGGCGGGTGGGGGGCACCGGGGAGCTGTTTTTT
>TRBV28|few|TRBD1|TRBJ1-2
CASSIGTGGLLYGYTF
TGTGCCAGCAGTATAGGAACAGGGGGACTCCTCTATGGCTACACCTTC
>TRBV7-8|many|-|TRBJ2-3
CASSNRNLGDTQYF
TGTGCCAGCAGCAATAGGAACTTGGGGGATACGCAGTATTTT
>TRBV5-1|many|TRBD2|TRBJ2-3
CASSHLTSGADTQYF
TGCGCCAGCAGCCACCTTACTAGCGGGGCAGATACGCAGTATTTT
>TRBV4-1|-|-|TRBJ2-7
CASSQENRVYYEQYF
TGCGCCAGCAGCCAAGAGAATAGGGTCTACTACGAGCAGTACTTC
>TRBV6-4|-|-|TRBJ2-2
CASERGANTGELFF
TGTGCCAGCGAAAGGGGCGCGAACACCGGGGAGCTGTTTTTT
>TRBV6-2/TRBV6-3|medium-sized|TRBD1|TRBJ2-7
CATNANFGQGVYEQYF
TGTGCCACCAACGCGAATTTCGGACAGGGAGTCTACGAGCAGTACTTC
>TRBV7-2|medium-sized|TRBD1|TRBJ2-7
CASSHVDRGYEQYF
TGTGCCAGCAGCCACGTCGACAGGGGCTACGAGCAGTACTTC
>TRBV11-3|-|-|TRBJ2-3
CASSTRESTDTQYF
TGTGCCAGCAGCACCCGGGAAAGCACAGATACGCAGTATTTT
>TRBV2|few|TRBD1|TRBJ2-3
CAGRRDRERADTQYF
TGTGCCGGCAGGAGGGACAGGGAGAGGGCAGATACGCAGTATTTT
>TRBV6-1|few|-|TRBJ2-2
CASSQQNTGELFF
TGTGCCAGCAGTCAACAGAACACCGGGGAGCTGTTTTTT
>TRBV27|few|-|TRBJ2-1
CASSFYAWSYNEQFF
TGTGCCAGCAGTTTCTACGCATGGTCCTACAATGAGCAGTTCTTC
>TRBV9|few|TRBD1|TRBJ2-1
CASSARDSLSSYNEQFF
TGTGCCAGCAGCGCTAGGGACAGCTTGAGCTCCTACAATGAGCAGTTCTTC
>TRBV6-2/TRBV6-3|medium-sized|TRBD1|TRBJ1-2
CASRPRGQGPYGYTF
TGTGCCAGCAGGCCGAGGGGACAGGGTCCCTATGGCTACACCTTC
>TRBV7-8|-|-|TRBJ1-3
CASSLGGGTGNTIYF
TGTGCCAGCAGCTTGGGGGGGGGGACTGGAAACACCATATATTTT
>TRBV7-7|many|-|TRBJ2-2
CASSLGGGTNTGELFF
TGTGCTAGCAGCTTAGGGGGGGGAACGAACACCGGGGAGCTGTTTTTT
>TRBV20-1|-|-|TRBJ2-3
CSASTTSTGDTQYF
TGCAGTGCTAGTACCACCTCTACGGGAGATACGCAGTATTTT
>TRBV12-3/TRBV12-4|-|TRBD1|TRBJ1-2
CASSRTGNYGYTF
TGTGCCAGCTCGCGGACAGGGAACTATGGCTACACCTTC
>TRBV15|few|TRBD2|TRBJ2-1
CATSGKRRLAGGMISKEQFF
TGTGCCACCAGCGGGAAGAGGAGACTAGCGGGAGGTATGATCTCCAAGGAGCAGTTCTTC
>TRBV24-1|-|-|TRBJ1-6
CATSEAGDNSPLHF
TGTGCCACCAGTGAGGCAGGGGATAATTCACCCCTCCACTTT
>TRBV19|-|-|TRBJ2-1
CASRDSSIYNEQFF
TGTGCCAGTAGGGACTCCTCAATCTACAATGAGCAGTTCTTC
>TRBV24-1|medium-sized|TRBD2|TRBJ2-1
CATSDFGLAGMDEQFF
TGTGCCACCAGTGATTTTGGGCTAGCGGGAATGGATGAGCAGTTCTTC
>TRBV20-1|many|-|TRBJ2-7
CSAHPGTYEQYF
TGCAGTGCTCACCCAGGCACCTACGAGCAGTACTTC
>TRBV2|few|-|TRBJ2-7
CASSEWWGGRVDEQYF
TGTGCCAGCAGTGAATGGTGGGGGGGCAGGGTCGACGAGCAGTACTTC
>TRBV9|-|TRBD1|TRBJ1-2
CASSALRTGDVRGYTF
TGTGCCAGTAGCGCCCTGCGGACAGGGGATGTGAGGGGCTACACCTTC
>TRBV15|-|-|TRBJ2-1
CATSSDLRGEQFF
TGTGCCACCAGCAGTGATCTGAGAGGGGAGCAGTTCTTC
>TRBV30|medium-sized|-|TRBJ1-2
CAWKDKNYGYTF
TGTGCCTGGAAGGACAAAAACTATGGCTACACCTTC
>TRBV7-2|many|-|TRBJ2-2
CASSGTSGTGELFF
TGTGCCAGCTCCGGGACCTCGGGCACCGGGGAGCTGTTTTTT
>TRBV7-8|medium-sized|-|TRBJ2-7
CASSLRGAGSEQYF
TGTGCCAGCAGCCTCCGAGGTGCGGGCTCCGAGCAGTACTTC
>TRBV30|-|TRBD1|TRBJ1-6
CAHQSTDRADSPLHF
TGTGCCCACCAATCCACGGACAGGGCGGATTCACCCCTCCACTTT
>TRBV18|-|-|TRBJ2-2
CASSPPSRELFF
TGTGCCAGCTCACCACCGAGTAGGGAGCTGTTTTTT
>TRBV7-3|medium-sized|TRBD2|TRBJ2-3
CASSLGLAGADTQYF
TGTGCCAGCAGCTTAGGACTAGCGGGAGCAGATACGCAGTATTTT
>TRBV9|many|-|TRBJ1-1
CASSVGGSGEAFF
TGTGCCAGCAGCGTAGGTGGGTCAGGTGAAGCTTTCTTT
>TRBV24-1|few|-|TRBJ2-3
CATSDWVDTQYF
TGTGCCACCAGTGATTGGGTGGATACGCAGTATTTT
>TRBV2|few|-|TRBJ1-1
CASNQVRRANTEAFF
TGTGCCAGCAATCAAGTGAGGCGGGCGAACACTGAAGCTTTCTTT
>TRBV10-2|many|TRBD2|TRBJ2-4
CASSEKRTRQSIQYF
TGCGCCAGCAGTGAGAAGAGGACTAGACAATCCATTCAGTACTTC
>TRBV6-2/TRBV6-3|few|-|TRBJ1-1
CASRIHQGREFGTEAFF
TGTGCCAGCAGGATCCATCAGGGGAGAGAGTTCGGCACTGAAGCTTTCTTT
>TRBV5-1|-|TRBD1|TRBJ1-2
CASSWISTGEGYTF
TGCGCCAGCAGCTGGATTTCGACAGGGGAAGGCTACACCTTC
>TRBV5-1|few|-|TRBJ1-2
CASSLGRVNYGYTF
TGCGCCAGCAGCTTAGGACGGGTGAACTATGGCTACACCTTC
>TRBV7-2|-|TRBD2|TRBJ2-7
CASSFAPGLAGTYEQYF
TGTGCCAGCAGCTTCGCCCCGGGACTAGCGGGAACCTACGAGCAGTACTTC
>TRBV20-1|-|TRBD1|TRBJ2-7
CSARGDRGDSYEQYF
TGCAGTGCTAGAGGCGACAGGGGAGACTCCTACGAGCAGTACTTC
>TRBV7-9|many|TRBD2|TRBJ2-3
CASRAGLEVTDTQYF
TGTGCCAGCAGGGCCGGACTAGAAGTCACAGATACGCAGTATTTT